This T cell receptor (beta chain) was recorded in a study of blood T cell repertoires in COVID-19. Using immunoSEQ multiplex PCR, the repertoire was profiled, and TCRdb retains in-frame clones only, with some absent. The table shows about 180,000 clones, with 86% occurring only once. The V and J ends lost 0 bases and 7 bases, in that order; junction bases with no gene match: 5. The CDR3 has 17 amino acids. Germline V gene data show CDR1 as SGHAT and CDR2 as FQNNGV. The sequence was obtained from a young woman who had recovered from COVID-19. This chain joins TRBV11-2 and TRBJ2-1; TRBD2 matches 14 bases. Sample: PBMCs or T cells enriched from blood (not recorded which). As DNA, the CDR3 is TGTGCCAGCAGCTTAGAATCGGGACTAGCGGGAGTGAATGAGCAGTTCTTC. Translation: CASSLESGLAGVNEQFF.